A single sample is the source of the 12 T cell receptor beta chains below, sequenced in a study of PD-1 blockade in classical Hodgkin lymphoma. TCRdb keeps only in-frame clones here, not all; method: immunoSEQ multiplex PCR. This sample has some 24,000 clones, with around 84% found just once. As for time point: cycle 4 day 1 (C4D1), after less than 7 weeks of nivolumab. All the patients suffered relapse after autologous stem cell transplantation, and brentuximab vedotin exposure differed. The source was peripheral blood mononuclear cells (PBMCs), collected before the fourth cycle of nivolumab. The receptors originated from a human donor with classical Hodgkin lymphoma.

In this sample, this clone turned up once. The gene calls are TRBV5-6 and TRBJ2-2; no clear D. The ends were cut back, 0 bases at V and 3 bases at J, with 9 bases in the middle. The CDR3 runs to 15 residues. In germline, CDR1 is SGHDT, CDR2 YYEEEE. Here the CDR3 DNA reads TGTGCCAGCAGCTTGGCCCCACAAGACACCGGGGAGCTGTTTTTT. This encodes CASSLAPQDTGELFF.

V usage is TRBV7-2 and J usage is TRBJ2-7, with a weak D call TRBD1 (8 bases). The length of the CDR3 is 15 residues. The V gene lost 5 bases and the J gene lost 3 bases, with 17 bases spanning the gap. Germline V gene lookup returns CDR1 SGHTA and CDR2 FQGNSA. The CDR3 here is CASSEGQGGFYEQYF. The DNA of the CDR3 is TGTGCCAGCAGCGAAGGACAGGGAGGGTTCTACGAGCAGTACTTC.

The chain joins TRBV13 to TRBJ1-1; the D gene is possibly TRBD1 (5 bases). This CDR3 contains 12 residues. The ends were cut back, 5 bases at V and 10 bases at J, with 14 bases in the middle. From germline, CDR1 is PRHDT and CDR2 FYEKMQ (reference sequence). The CDR3 spells CASSQGSRVAFF. CDR3 nucleotides: TGTGCCAGCAGCCAGGGTAGTAGAGTAGCTTTCTTT. Filled out from reference TRBV13 and TRBJ1-1, the complete variable domain reads AAGVIQSPRHLIKEKRETATLKCYPIPRHDTVYWYQQGPGQDPQFLISFYEKMQSDKGSIPDRFSAQQFSDYHSELNMSSLELGDSALYFCASSQGSRVAFFGQGTRLTVV.

This rearrangement joins TRBV5-1 to TRBJ2-1; TRBD2 might be the D (6 bases). With 5 bases removed from V and 0 bases from J, the gap between germline ends came to 12 bases. The CDR3 loop spans 15 amino acids. The germline gives CDR1 SGHRS, CDR2 YFSETQ. The CDR3, as DNA: TGCGCCAGCAGTCAAGCGGGCAACTCCTACAATGAGCAGTTCTTC. Translating gives CASSQAGNSYNEQFF. Based on the CDR3 plus reference TRBV5-1 and TRBJ2-1, the full variable domain is KAGVTQTPRYLIKTRGQQVTLSCSPISGHRSVSWYQQTPGQGLQFLFEYFSETQRNKGNFPGRFSGRQFSNSRSEMNVSTLELGDSALYLCASSQAGNSYNEQFFGPGTRLTVL.

V usage is TRBV4-1 and J usage is TRBJ1-6; D is ambiguous. Germline-derived CDR1 and CDR2 are MGHRA and YSYEKL. Trimming pared 3 bases from V and 9 bases from J, leaving 12 bases between. This CDR3 is built from 14 residues. CDR3 sequence: CASSHEKSGSPLHF. The CDR3 DNA follows: TGCGCCAGCAGCCATGAAAAATCGGGTTCACCCCTCCACTTT.

The chain is built from TRBV7-9 and TRBJ2-7; D not certain. Trimming took 7 bases from V and 0 from J, leaving 4 bases between them. This CDR3 region has 11 residues. CDR1 and CDR2 (germline): SEHNR, FQNEAQ (reference sequence). The CDR3 DNA is TGTGCCAGCACGGGCTCCTACGAGCAGTACTTC. It is translated as CASTGSYEQYF.

This chain uses TRBV11-3 with TRBJ2-2, with D possibly TRBD1 on 5 matching bases. V gave up 3 bases and J gave up 4 bases, with 12 bases separating them. Germline CDR1 SGHNT, CDR2 YENEEA. CDR3 length: 15 residues. CDR3 coding DNA: TGTGCCAGCAGCTTTTTCAGGGTTGCCACCGGGGAGCTGTTTTTT. Translating it yields CASSFFRVATGELFF. Supplemented by reference TRBV11-3 and TRBJ2-2, the full variable domain reads EAGVVQSPRYKIIEKKQPVAFWCNPISGHNTLYWYLQNLGQGPELLIRYENEEAVDDSQLPKDRFSAERLKGVDSTLKIQPAELGDSAVYLCASSFFRVATGELFFGEGSRLTVL.

A single count supports this clone. The rearrangement links TRBV27 to TRBJ1-1; D is ambiguous. CDR1 is MNHEY and CDR2 is SMNVEV in the germline V gene (reference sequence). The CDR3 covers 14 residues. The V end was cut by 6 bases, the J end by 5 bases, with 16 bases between. In DNA form, the CDR3 reads TGTGCCAGCAGCCAAGCCCGACAAGGGACTGAAGCTTTCTTT. Translated, it gives CASSQARQGTEAFF.

The gene calls are TRBV16 and TRBJ1-5; 7 nucleotides line up with TRBD1. Losses at the gene ends were 4 bases for V and 4 bases for J; bases not matched to a gene: 10. Germline V CDR1 and CDR2: KGHSY, FQNENV. The CDR3 sequence is 16 residues long. Here the CDR3 DNA reads TGTGCCAGCAGCCGCCGCGGACAGGCCTCTAATCAGCCCCAGCATTTT. Protein: CASSRRGQASNQPQHF.

The chain carries TRBV7-9 and TRBJ1-1; D ambiguous. Germline-derived CDR1 and CDR2 are SEHNR and FQNEAQ (reference sequence). Trimming removed 2 bases from V and 0 bases from J, with 16 bases in between. The length of the CDR3 is 17 residues. CDR3 DNA: TGTGCCAGCAGCTTACTGATTGGCGGGATCATGAACACTGAAGCTTTCTTT. Translation: CASSLLIGGIMNTEAFF.

This clone appeared a few times. The chain recombines TRBV15 with TRBJ2-2, with a weak D call TRBD2 (6 bases). Germline values: CDR1 LNHNV, CDR2 YYDKDF (reference sequence). The V and J ends lost 7 bases and 3 bases respectively, with 12 bases between them. The CDR3 contains 14 residues. The CDR3 DNA sequence: TGTGCCACCACGGGGCGGGATTACACCGGGGAGCTGTTTTTT. The encoded protein is CATTGRDYTGELFF.

J is TRBJ2-7 and V is TRBV4-3, with D possibly being TRBD1 (7 bases). Germline CDR1 and CDR2: LGHNA and YSLEER. This CDR3 contains 16 residues. V was cut by 0 bases and J by 7 bases, with 19 bases left in between. In nucleotides, the CDR3 is TGCGCCAGCAGCCAAGATACGCAGGGGGGAGTGAGTGAGCAGTACTTC. Amino acid sequence: CASSQDTQGGVSEQYF.